The rows below give T cell receptor beta chains drawn from one sample of a study of T cells in Graves' hyperthyroidism and ophthalmopathy. TCRdb fed the multiplex PCR reads into MiXCR, producing one record per CDR3 protein. The table records roughly 250,000 distinct CDR3 sequences, roughly 15% of them present only once. The sequenced sample was blood. These receptors were taken from a middle-aged woman with Graves' hyperthyroidism that later progressed to Graves' ophthalmopathy. Each CDR3 is given with its conserved first and last residue. A D gene is named only where the DNA matches it firmly. The listing skips clone size in some rows; elsewhere it reads once, few, many or a size class.

>TRBD1|many|TRBV3-1|TRBJ1-2
TGTGCCAGCAGACCGACAGGGTTTACCTATAGCTACACCTTC
CASRPTGFTYSYTF
>.|.|TRBV11-2|TRBJ1-2
TGTGTCAAGGGCGATGGCTACACCTTC
CVKGDGYTF
>.|many|TRBV6-2/TRBV6-3|TRBJ2-1
TGTGCCAGCCGTGAGGGGAGCTCCTACAATGAGCAGTTCTTC
CASREGSSYNEQFF
>TRBD1|many|TRBV30|TRBJ2-7
TGTGCCTGGACGACCGGGACAGGATTTGAGCAGTACTTC
CAWTTGTGFEQYF
>TRBD1|many|TRBV2|TRBJ2-7
TGTGCCAGCAGTGAAGTCAGGACAGGGGCTATCGAGCAGTACTTC
CASSEVRTGAIEQYF
>.|many|TRBV20-1|TRBJ1-1
TGCAGTGCTGCTGGGGGGGGGGTATTGCCCCCGAACACTGAAGCTTTCTTT
CSAAGGGVLPPNTEAFF
>TRBD1|once|TRBV5-1|TRBJ2-2
TGCGCCAGCAGCTTGGGGGACAGGGTAATTTTCATCTGGGAGCTGTTTTTT
CASSLGDRVIFIWELFF
>.|many|TRBV6-1|TRBJ1-5
TGTGCCAGCAGTGAAGCAGGGTCCCCATATAGCAATCAGCCCCAGCATTTT
CASSEAGSPYSNQPQHF
>.|few|TRBV20-1|TRBJ2-2
TGCAGTGCTGAGGGCAGGGAAAACACCGGGGAGCTGTTTTTT
CSAEGRENTGELFF
>TRBD1|.|TRBV7-3|TRBJ1-1
TGTGCCAGCAGCTGGACAGGGCGGACTGAAGCTTTCTTT
CASSWTGRTEAFF
>TRBD2|many|TRBV12-3/TRBV12-4|TRBJ2-5
TGTGCCAGCAGTGTAGCGGGATCCGAGACCCAGTACTTC
CASSVAGSETQYF
>.|.|TRBV2|TRBJ2-3
TGTGCCAGCAGTGTTCGCGCCCACAGGGAACGCACAGATACGCAGTATTTT
CASSVRAHRERTDTQYF
>.|many|TRBV10-3|TRBJ1-1
TGTGCCATCAGTGAGTCGACCTGGCCCGGGGGAACGACTGAAGCTTTCTTT
CAISESTWPGGTTEAFF
>TRBD2|many|TRBV20-1|TRBJ2-5
TGCAGTGCTAGTAATCCAGCGGGAGCAGAGACCCAGTACTTC
CSASNPAGAETQYF
>TRBD2|many|TRBV19|TRBJ2-3
TGTGCCAGTAGTCTCCGGCGGGAGGGCTGGGATACGCAGTATTTT
CASSLRREGWDTQYF
>.|.|TRBV6-2/TRBV6-3|TRBJ1-5
TGTGCCAGCAGTTACTCGAAACGTAGCAATCAGCCCCAGCATTTT
CASSYSKRSNQPQHF
>.|many|TRBV19|TRBJ2-1
TGTGCCAGTAGTAAGAAGCTCGCAAAGAGCTCCTACAATGAGCAGTTCTTC
CASSKKLAKSSYNEQFF
>TRBD2|many|TRBV20-1|TRBJ2-7
TGCAGTGCTCTAGGGACTAGCGGCGCCTACGAGCAGTACTTC
CSALGTSGAYEQYF
>TRBD2|once|TRBV12-3/TRBV12-4|TRBJ2-1
TGTGCCAGCGGTCCCGGGACTAGCGGGGGACTCTCCTACAATGAGCAGTTCTTC
CASGPGTSGGLSYNEQFF
>.|few|TRBV18|TRBJ2-1
TGTGCCAGCTCACGTGGGGGGCTAGACAATGAGCAGTTCTTC
CASSRGGLDNEQFF
>TRBD2|many|TRBV28|TRBJ2-1
TGTGCCAGCAGTTTATGGACTAGCGGGAGGGCAAATGAGCAGTTCTTC
CASSLWTSGRANEQFF
>TRBD2|many|TRBV27|TRBJ2-5
TGTGCCAGCAGCGGGACTAGGGCCGAAGAGACCCAGTACTTC
CASSGTRAEETQYF
>TRBD1|many|TRBV28|TRBJ2-7
TGTGCCAGCAGTTACAGGGGCAGGGTTGGCCACGAGCAGTACTTC
CASSYRGRVGHEQYF
>.|many|TRBV3-1|TRBJ2-1
TGTGCCAGCAGCTCCCGACAGGACAATGAGCAGTTCTTC
CASSSRQDNEQFF
>.|many|TRBV12-3/TRBV12-4|TRBJ1-2
TGTGCCAGCAGCGGGGATGACCGGGACCTCTATGGCTACACCTTC
CASSGDDRDLYGYTF
>.|many|TRBV7-9|TRBJ2-7
TGTGCCAGCAGCTTACGACAGGCGGTTGGCGAGCAGTACTTC
CASSLRQAVGEQYF
>.|.|TRBV6-9|TRBJ2-3
TGTGCCAGCAGTTACTCGAAAGGGCCTAGCACAGATACGCAGTATTTT
CASSYSKGPSTDTQYF
>.|.|TRBV15|TRBJ2-7
TGTGCCACCAGCAGAGATATCTGGTCGGCGGAGGGTTTAATCTACGAGCAGTACTTC
CATSRDIWSAEGLIYEQYF
>.|.|TRBV20-1|TRBJ1-5
TGCAGTGCTAGAGACCACTACAGGGTCGGCAATCAGCCCCAGCATTTT
CSARDHYRVGNQPQHF
>TRBD1|.|TRBV5-1|TRBJ1-1
TGCGCCAGCAGCTTGAATGGACAGGTCATGAACACTGAAGCTTTCTTT
CASSLNGQVMNTEAFF
>.|many|TRBV6-1|TRBJ2-1
TGTGCCACAACTGTAGCGACCGGTTCATACAATGAGCAGTTCTTC
CATTVATGSYNEQFF
>TRBD2|many|TRBV5-1|TRBJ2-1
TGCGCCAGCAGCTTGGCGGGACTAGCGGGAGGGATGAGGTCCTACAATGAGCAGTTCTTC
CASSLAGLAGGMRSYNEQFF
>TRBD2|many|TRBV20-1|TRBJ2-7
TGCAGTGCTAGAGGGGGTTCCGGGACTAGCGGGAGGAGCTCCTACGAGCAGTACTTC
CSARGGSGTSGRSSYEQYF
>TRBD1|many|TRBV11-2|TRBJ2-7
TGTGCCAGCAGCTTAGTGGACAGGTCCTACGAGCAGTACTTC
CASSLVDRSYEQYF
>TRBD2|.|TRBV12-3/TRBV12-4|TRBJ2-5
TGTGCCAGCAGTTTATTGGCTAGCGGGACACAAGAGACCCAGTACTTC
CASSLLASGTQETQYF
>.|many|TRBV18|TRBJ1-1
TGTGCCAGCTCACCCCGGGCCGGGGACACTGAAGCTTTCTTT
CASSPRAGDTEAFF
>TRBD1|many|TRBV19|TRBJ2-7
TGTGCCAGTAGTATTGACAGGGGGGGCGAGCAGTACTTC
CASSIDRGGEQYF
>.|.|TRBV7-3|TRBJ2-2
TGTGCCAGCAGCCTCTCGAGCACCGGGGAGCTGGTTTTT
CASSLSSTGELVF
>.|many|TRBV4-1|TRBJ2-5
TGCGCCAGCAGCCAAGGAAGAGGGCAATCCAGGGCCCAGTACTTC
CASSQGRGQSRAQYF
>TRBD2|.|TRBV19|TRBJ2-1
TGTGCCAGTAGTAACGGCGGGACTAGTCGATTTAACCCTAATGAGCAGTTCTTC
CASSNGGTSRFNPNEQFF
>.|many|TRBV3-1|TRBJ2-2
TGTGCCAGCAGCCAAGAGTTACAGTACACCGGGGAGCTGTTTTTT
CASSQELQYTGELFF
>TRBD2|many|TRBV28|TRBJ2-4
TGTGCCAGCAGTTTAAGTGGGACTACCCTAAAGGGCATTCAGTACTTC
CASSLSGTTLKGIQYF
>.|many|TRBV11-2|TRBJ2-3
TGTGCCAGCAGCTTACAAGTCTCAACTCCAGATACGCAGTATTTT
CASSLQVSTPDTQYF
>TRBD1|.|TRBV12-3/TRBV12-4|TRBJ1-1
TGTGCCAGCAGGGCGGCCCCGGGACAGGGGAACACTGAAGCTTTCTTT
CASRAAPGQGNTEAFF
>.|few|TRBV20-1|TRBJ2-2
TGCAGTGCGCTCCGACGGGTCACCGGGGAGCTGTTTTTT
CSALRRVTGELFF
>TRBD2|many|TRBV6-1|TRBJ2-1
TGTGCCGGAGCGGGGTCTAGCGGGTCCAGCTCCTACAATGAGCAGTTCTTC
CAGAGSSGSSSYNEQFF
>TRBD2|.|TRBV20-1|TRBJ2-1
TGCAGTGCCGGACTAGCGGGAGGTTTCTACAATGAGCAGTTCTTC
CSAGLAGGFYNEQFF
>TRBD2|many|TRBV10-2|TRBJ2-1
TGCGCCAGCAGTGTCACTAGCGACTACAATGAGCAGTTCTTC
CASSVTSDYNEQFF
>.|many|TRBV9|TRBJ2-4
TGTGCCAGCAGCGTAGTTACGGCAATAGCCAAAAACATTCAGTACTTC
CASSVVTAIAKNIQYF
>TRBD2|many|TRBV12-3/TRBV12-4|TRBJ2-2
TGTGCCAGCAGCCCGACTAGCGGGAGAACGAACGGGGAGCTGTTTTTT
CASSPTSGRTNGELFF
>TRBD2|many|TRBV27|TRBJ2-7
TGTGCCAGCAGGATCAAGGCGGCGGGGGCCTACGAGCAGTACTTC
CASRIKAAGAYEQYF
>.|many|TRBV2|TRBJ2-7
TGTGCCAGCAGTGATAACAGGGCCTACGAGCAGTACTTC
CASSDNRAYEQYF
>TRBD2|few|TRBV6-2/TRBV6-3|TRBJ2-7
TGTGCCAGCAGGCCTGGAGTTGGACTAGCGGATTTCTACGAGCAGTACTTC
CASRPGVGLADFYEQYF
>.|.|TRBV4-1|TRBJ1-4
TGCGCCAGCAGCCTAATGGACAGAGTGAATGAAAAACTGTCTTTT
CASSLMDRVNEKLSF
>TRBD1|few|TRBV9|TRBJ2-2
TGTGCCAGCAGCGCTCCACGGACAGGGGGATACACCGGGGAGCTGTTTTTT
CASSAPRTGGYTGELFF
>TRBD2|many|TRBV11-2|TRBJ2-7
TGTGCCAGCAGCTTAGGAGCGGGAGTTTCCTACGAGCAGTACTTC
CASSLGAGVSYEQYF
>.|many|TRBV11-1|TRBJ2-7
TGTGCCAGCAGCTTAGTGACAGACTACGAGCAGTACTTC
CASSLVTDYEQYF
>TRBD1|many|TRBV19|TRBJ2-5
TGTGCCAGTAGTGTGGACAGGGCCCCATCAAAGACCCAGTACTTC
CASSVDRAPSKTQYF
>TRBD2|many|TRBV3-1|TRBJ2-2
TGTGCCAGCAGCCGATCCGGGGGGGCCGGGGAGCTGTTTTTT
CASSRSGGAGELFF